A selection of T cell receptor beta chains follows, all from one sample in a study of blood T cell repertoires in COVID-19. The protocol was immunoSEQ multiplex PCR, while the TCRdb copy is restricted to in-frame clones and leaves out a portion. Of 190,000 or so clones in the sample, 70% to 90% were seen once. The sample was PBMCs or T cells enriched from blood (not recorded which). These receptors came from a man between 40 and 49 years old who had recovered from COVID-19. The CDR3 runs from the conserved cysteine through the conserved F or W. D genes are given only for firm matches. Not every row has a clone size; where given, it reads once, few, many or a size class.

V	J	D	size	DNA	CDR3
TRBV30	TRBJ2-1	TRBD1	NA	TGTGCCTGGAGGGACAGGGACTCCTACAATGAGCAGTTCTTC	CAWRDRDSYNEQFF
TRBV12-3/TRBV12-4	TRBJ2-2	NA	few	TGTGCCAGCAGCGTGAGATCCGGGGAGCTGTTTTTT	CASSVRSGELFF
TRBV6-5	TRBJ2-7	NA	NA	TGTGCCAGCAGTTACCTCGACAGGCTCGACGAGCAGTACTTC	CASSYLDRLDEQYF
TRBV15	TRBJ1-4	NA	NA	TGTGCCACCAGCATAAGCGGGGAAGAAAAACTGTTTTTT	CATSISGEEKLFF
TRBV5-1	TRBJ2-7	NA	NA	TGCGCCAGCAGCTTTAGTTTGGGGGAGGCCGGGTACGAGCAGTACTTC	CASSFSLGEAGYEQYF
TRBV10-1	TRBJ2-1	TRBD2	NA	TGCGCCAGCAGTGAGGAAGGGCCAGGGACTAGTAACTGGTTTAATGAGCAGTTCTTC	CASSEEGPGTSNWFNEQFF
TRBV5-1	TRBJ2-7	TRBD2	NA	TGCGCCAGCAGCCCAGCCGGCGGGAGCAGCTCCTACGAGCAGTACTTC	CASSPAGGSSSYEQYF
TRBV7-8	TRBJ2-1	TRBD2	once	TGTGCCAGCAGCTCCCGGACTAGCGGGCTTTACAATGAGCAGTTCTTC	CASSSRTSGLYNEQFF
TRBV29-1	TRBJ2-1	NA	NA	TGCAGCGTTGATCCACAGGGAGCCCTTCTTTCCTACAATGAGCAGTTCTTC	CSVDPQGALLSYNEQFF
TRBV2	TRBJ2-7	TRBD1	NA	TGTGCCAGCACAGGGGGCGAAGTAGGCGAGCAGTACTTC	CASTGGEVGEQYF
TRBV9	TRBJ2-7	NA	once	TGTGCCAGCAGCGTAGATGGGGGGAACGCCTACGAGCAGTACTTC	CASSVDGGNAYEQYF
TRBV7-2	TRBJ2-7	NA	NA	TGTGCCAGCAGCTTAGTCGGGGGTATGCGGGACGAGCAGTACTTC	CASSLVGGMRDEQYF
TRBV9	TRBJ2-7	TRBD2	NA	TGTGCCAGCAGCGTAGGCCTAGCGGGAGATTCCTACGAGCAGTACTTC	CASSVGLAGDSYEQYF
TRBV6-4	TRBJ1-2	NA	NA	TGTGCCAGCAGTGACCGGGAAGGGAGGGCGACCTTC	CASSDREGRATF
TRBV19	TRBJ1-2	TRBD1	NA	TGTGCCAGTGCACCCGACAGGGGAAGGTATGGCTACACCTTC	CASAPDRGRYGYTF
TRBV12-5	TRBJ2-3	NA	NA	TGTGCTAGTGGTTTGGAGGGGGGGAGGGCAGATACGCAGTATTTT	CASGLEGGRADTQYF
TRBV10-3	TRBJ2-1	NA	NA	TGTGCCATCACGGACTATTCTGGTGAGCAGTTCTTC	CAITDYSGEQFF
TRBV28	TRBJ1-2	TRBD1	NA	TGTGCCAGCAATTCGGGACAGGGGGCAGCCTATGGCTACACCTTC	CASNSGQGAAYGYTF
TRBV5-1	TRBJ2-3	TRBD2	NA	TGCGCCAGCACCGATACTAGCGGGAGCACAGATACGCAGTATTTT	CASTDTSGSTDTQYF
TRBV19	TRBJ1-1	TRBD1	NA	TGTGCCAGTAGTATTGGACAGGGGGTCATGAACACTGAAGCTTTCTTT	CASSIGQGVMNTEAFF
TRBV27	TRBJ1-6	NA	NA	TGTGCCAGCAGCCGAAACCCAGGGTACTCACCCCTCCACTTT	CASSRNPGYSPLHF
TRBV7-9	TRBJ2-5	TRBD2	NA	TGTGCCAGCAGCTCCGGACTAGCGGGACAAGAGACCCAGTACTTC	CASSSGLAGQETQYF
TRBV18	TRBJ2-7	NA	NA	TGTGCCAGCTCCCCCGACAGGACCTACGAGCAGTACTTC	CASSPDRTYEQYF
TRBV9	TRBJ2-2	NA	NA	TGTGCCAGCAGCCAAGACGGGGGGCTTTCGGGCGGGGAGCTGTTTTTT	CASSQDGGLSGGELFF
TRBV9	TRBJ1-4	TRBD1	NA	TGTGCCAGCAGCTCCACCGGGACAGGGGCGGAGAAACTGTTTTTT	CASSSTGTGAEKLFF
TRBV7-2	TRBJ2-1	TRBD2	once	TGTGCCAGCAGCCGGGGAGGGCCTTCGTACAATGAGCAGTTCTTC	CASSRGGPSYNEQFF
TRBV19	TRBJ1-5	TRBD1	NA	TGTGCCAGTAGTATCCTTAGGGACAGACTGAATCAGCCCCAGCATTTT	CASSILRDRLNQPQHF
TRBV9	TRBJ2-1	NA	NA	TGTGCCAGCAGCGCCCAGAGGGATGAGCAGTTCTTC	CASSAQRDEQFF
TRBV30	TRBJ1-6	NA	few	TGTGCCTGGAGTGTCGGGTATGATTCACCCCTCCACTTT	CAWSVGYDSPLHF
TRBV30	TRBJ2-1	TRBD1	NA	TGTGCCTGGAGTCTCAGGGGACAGGGGACAGGGGGTGAGCAGTTCTTC	CAWSLRGQGTGGEQFF
TRBV10-3	TRBJ2-3	NA	NA	TGTGCCATCAGTGAGGCAGGGAGGTCCACAGATACGCAGTATTTT	CAISEAGRSTDTQYF
TRBV18	TRBJ1-1	TRBD1	NA	TGTGCCAGCTCAGGACAGGGTATGAACACTGAAGCTTTCTTT	CASSGQGMNTEAFF
TRBV7-6	TRBJ2-2	TRBD2	NA	TGTGCCAGCAGCTTATTTCTGGGAGGGGAGCTCCCCGGGGAGCTGTTTTTT	CASSLFLGGELPGELFF
TRBV5-1	TRBJ2-3	TRBD2	NA	TGCGCCAGCAGCTTTAGCGGGGGGGCCTCCACAGATACGCAGTATTTT	CASSFSGGASTDTQYF
TRBV18	TRBJ2-7	TRBD1	NA	TGTGCCAGCGGGGGACAGGTCTACGAGCAGTACTTC	CASGGQVYEQYF
TRBV28	TRBJ2-7	TRBD1	few	TGTGCCAGCAGCCCTGCGACAGGGCAGCAGCAGTACTTC	CASSPATGQQQYF
TRBV10-2	TRBJ1-4	NA	NA	TGCGCCAGCAACGGACAGTCTAATGAAAAACTGTTTTTT	CASNGQSNEKLFF
TRBV5-6	TRBJ2-7	TRBD1	NA	TGTGCCAGCAGCGCAGACAGGGCCGCCTCCTACGAGCAGTACTTC	CASSADRAASYEQYF
TRBV19	TRBJ1-2	TRBD1	NA	TGTGCCAGTAGTATGAGCCAGGGGGCACTTAACTATGGCTACACCTTC	CASSMSQGALNYGYTF
TRBV7-2	TRBJ1-5	NA	NA	TGTGCCAGCAGCTTACGGACGGGAAGCAATCAGCCCCAGCATTTT	CASSLRTGSNQPQHF
TRBV19	TRBJ1-1	NA	NA	TGTGCCAGTAGAGACAGGTGGAACACTGAAGCTTTCTTT	CASRDRWNTEAFF
TRBV27	TRBJ2-7	NA	NA	TGTGCCAGCAGTTTGTCCAGGAACTCCTACGAGCAGTACTTC	CASSLSRNSYEQYF
TRBV27	TRBJ2-2	NA	NA	TGTGCCAGCACCCGGACTATATTGAACACCGGGGAGCTGTTTTTT	CASTRTILNTGELFF
TRBV20-1	TRBJ1-2	NA	NA	TGCAGTGTCACAGAGAACTATGGCTACACCTTC	CSVTENYGYTF